This T cell receptor beta chain was recovered during a study of response to subunit inactivated influenza vaccine. TCRdb re-called the RT-PCR reads through MiXCR, storing one row per CDR3 protein. The data show 500,000 to 600,000 distinct CDR3 sequences, 10% to 15% seen once. Whole-study results and caveats: After each seasonal influenza vaccination, few new T cells are recruited, the authors suggested.

Comments on this clonotype: The antigen remains undetermined.

Germline V lookup: CDR1 MNHEY, CDR2 SMNVEV (reference sequence). Between the trimmed V and J ends, which lost 5 bases and 5 bases, there was a span of 18 bases. This CDR3 has 15 amino acids. This specimen consisted of PBMCs from blood, obtained 35 to 45 days after vaccination. The TCR originated in a man between 50 and 59 years old who received an inactivated influenza vaccine. V is TRBV27 and J is TRBJ1-2, with unresolved D. The DNA of the CDR3 is TGTGCCAGCAGTCCGAACATCGACCCACTTTATGGCTACACCTTC. Its translation is CASSPNIDPLYGYTF.